This T cell receptor beta chain comes out of a study of T cell changes during pregnancy in multiple sclerosis. The protocol was immunoSEQ multiplex PCR, while the TCRdb copy is restricted to in-frame clones and leaves out a portion. The sample includes 40,000 or so clones, 88% of them seen just once. The length of the CDR3 is 11 residues. V dropped 3 bases and J dropped 12 bases, with 15 bases sitting between them. Looked up from germline, CDR1 is GTSNPN and CDR2 is SVGIG (reference sequence). This material consisted of CD8+ T cells from peripheral blood mononuclear cells, taken in the third trimester of pregnancy. The clonotype comes from a female donor with multiple sclerosis, enrolled in a pregnancy study. This chain joins TRBV30 and TRBJ2-7, with D possibly TRBD2 on 6 matching bases. This chain's CDR3 is CAWSEGGRSYF. In DNA form, the CDR3 reads TGTGCCTGGAGCGAGGGAGGCAGGTCGTACTTC.